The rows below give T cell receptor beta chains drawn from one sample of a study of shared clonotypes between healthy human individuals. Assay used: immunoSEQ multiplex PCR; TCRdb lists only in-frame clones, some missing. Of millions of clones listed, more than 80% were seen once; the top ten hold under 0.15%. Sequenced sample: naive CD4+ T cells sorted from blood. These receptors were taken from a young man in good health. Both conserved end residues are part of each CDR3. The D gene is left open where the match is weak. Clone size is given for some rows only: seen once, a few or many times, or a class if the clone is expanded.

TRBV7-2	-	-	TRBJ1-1	TGTGCCAGCAGCAGAGGGACTGTGAACACTGAAGCTTTCTTT	CASSRGTVNTEAFF
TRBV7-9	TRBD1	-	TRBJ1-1	TGTGCCAGCAGCTTTGGACAGGGGGCAACGAACACTGAAGCTTTCTTT	CASSFGQGATNTEAFF
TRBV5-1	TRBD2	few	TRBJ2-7	TGCGCCAGCAGATTGACTAGCGGGAGGGGCTCCTACGAGCAGTACTTC	CASRLTSGRGSYEQYF
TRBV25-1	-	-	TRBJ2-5	TGTGCCAGCAGTATAGGTACAGATCTACAACAAGAGACCCAGTACTTC	CASSIGTDLQQETQYF
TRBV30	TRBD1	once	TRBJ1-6	TGTGCCTGGAGCGTGGACAGGACTAGCTCCTATAATTCACCCCTCCACTTT	CAWSVDRTSSYNSPLHF
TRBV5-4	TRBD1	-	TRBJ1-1	TGTGCCAGCAGCGTGACAGGGGGAGACACTGAAGCTTTCTTT	CASSVTGGDTEAFF
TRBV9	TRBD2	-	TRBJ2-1	TGTGCCAGCAGCCTTAGCGGGAGGAGCTCCTACAATGAGCAGTTCTTC	CASSLSGRSSYNEQFF
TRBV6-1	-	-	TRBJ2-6	TGTGCCAGCAGTGTAGCAGGAACTGGGGCCAACGTCCTGACTTTC	CASSVAGTGANVLTF
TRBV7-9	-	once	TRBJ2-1	TGTGCCAGCAGTTATCTTTCGGGGGCAGATGGCAATGAGCAGTTCTTC	CASSYLSGADGNEQFF
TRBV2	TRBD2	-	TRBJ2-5	TGTGCCAGCAGAACTAGCGGGACCACGGGTACCCAGTACTTC	CASRTSGTTGTQYF
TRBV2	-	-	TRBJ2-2	TGTGCCAGCAGTGAGGTGATTCGGGTGGCCGGGGAGCTGTTTTTT	CASSEVIRVAGELFF
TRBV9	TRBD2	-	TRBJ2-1	TGTGCCAGCAGCCCGAGACTAGCGGGGGGCCACAATGAGCAGTTCTTC	CASSPRLAGGHNEQFF
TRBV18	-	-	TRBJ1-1	TGTGCCAGCTCACTCGGGACGGCGAACACTGAAGCTTTCTTT	CASSLGTANTEAFF
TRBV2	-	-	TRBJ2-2	TGTGCCAGCAGTGTCGCTCTAGCTCCGACCGGGGAGCTGTTTTTT	CASSVALAPTGELFF
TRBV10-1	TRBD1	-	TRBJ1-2	TGCGCCAGCAGCCCCAACAGGGGGCATGGCTACACCTTC	CASSPNRGHGYTF
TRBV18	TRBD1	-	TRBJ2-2	TGTGCCAGCTCACCCCGGACAGGGGGTAGCGTTCGGGAGCTGTTTTTT	CASSPRTGGSVRELFF
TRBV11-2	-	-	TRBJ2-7	TGTGCCAGCAGCTTAGTAGCCGGGACTGGGAACTTC	CASSLVAGTGNF
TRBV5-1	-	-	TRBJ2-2	TGCGCCAGCAGCTTGGAGCAGGGGCGGGAGCTGTTTTTT	CASSLEQGRELFF
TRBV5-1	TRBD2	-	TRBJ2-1	TGCGCCAGCAGCCCAGGGACTAGCGGAGCCTACAATGAGCAGTTCTTC	CASSPGTSGAYNEQFF
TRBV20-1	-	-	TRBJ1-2	TGCAGTGCCACGGGAACCTATGGCTACACCTTC	CSATGTYGYTF
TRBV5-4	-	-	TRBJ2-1	TGTGCCAGCAGCCGGGGGGCGGGGGATGAGCAGTTCTTC	CASSRGAGDEQFF
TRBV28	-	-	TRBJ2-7	TGTGCCAGCAGCAGAGTGTCTCCACCCTACGAGCAGTACTTC	CASSRVSPPYEQYF
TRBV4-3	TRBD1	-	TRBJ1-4	TGCGCCAGCAGCAGGGGGCCTTATGAAAAACTGTTTTTT	CASSRGPYEKLFF
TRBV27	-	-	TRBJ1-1	TGTGCCAGCAGCAGTCAGACACTCAACACTGAAGCTTTCTTT	CASSSQTLNTEAFF
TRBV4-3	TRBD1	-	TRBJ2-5	TGCGCCAGCAGCCAAGAGACAGGGAAAGTGGGAGAGACCCAGTACTTC	CASSQETGKVGETQYF
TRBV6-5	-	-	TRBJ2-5	TGTGCCAGCAGGGAGACTGAGACCCAGTACTTC	CASRETETQYF